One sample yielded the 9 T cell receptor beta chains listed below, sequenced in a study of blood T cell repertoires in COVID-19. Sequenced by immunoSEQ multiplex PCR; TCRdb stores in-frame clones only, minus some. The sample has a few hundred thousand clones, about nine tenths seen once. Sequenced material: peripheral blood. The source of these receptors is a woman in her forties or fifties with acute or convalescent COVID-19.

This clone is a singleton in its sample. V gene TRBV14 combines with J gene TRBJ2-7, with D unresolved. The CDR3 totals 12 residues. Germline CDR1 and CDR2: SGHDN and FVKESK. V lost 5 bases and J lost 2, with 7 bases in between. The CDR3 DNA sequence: TGTGCCAGCAGCGGCCAGGCCTACGAGCAGTACTTC. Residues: CASSGQAYEQYF.

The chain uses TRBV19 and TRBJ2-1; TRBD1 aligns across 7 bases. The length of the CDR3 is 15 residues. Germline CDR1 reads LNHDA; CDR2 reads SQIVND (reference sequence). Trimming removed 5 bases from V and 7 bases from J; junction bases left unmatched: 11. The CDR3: CASSPTGTATNEQFF. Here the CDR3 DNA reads TGTGCCAGTAGTCCCACCGGGACAGCGACAAATGAGCAGTTCTTC.

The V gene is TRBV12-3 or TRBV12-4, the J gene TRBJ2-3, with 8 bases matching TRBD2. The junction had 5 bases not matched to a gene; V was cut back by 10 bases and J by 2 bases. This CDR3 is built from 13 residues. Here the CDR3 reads CATVAGNTDTQYF. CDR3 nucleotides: TGTGCCACCGTAGCGGGGAACACAGATACGCAGTATTTT.

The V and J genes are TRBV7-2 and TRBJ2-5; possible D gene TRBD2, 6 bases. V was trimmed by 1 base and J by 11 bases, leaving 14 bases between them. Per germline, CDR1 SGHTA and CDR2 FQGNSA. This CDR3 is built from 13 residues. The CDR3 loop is CASSLEGRGGQYF. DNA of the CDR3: TGTGCCAGCAGCTTAGAAGGGCGTGGGGGGCAGTACTTC.

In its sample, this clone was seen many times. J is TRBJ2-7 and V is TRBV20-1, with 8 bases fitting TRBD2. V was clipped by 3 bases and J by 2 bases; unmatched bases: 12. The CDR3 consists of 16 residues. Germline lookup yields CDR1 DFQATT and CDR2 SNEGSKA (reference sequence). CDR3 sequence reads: CSASFGSLADTYEQYF. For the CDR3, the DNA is TGCAGTGCTAGTTTCGGGTCACTAGCGGATACCTACGAGCAGTACTTC.

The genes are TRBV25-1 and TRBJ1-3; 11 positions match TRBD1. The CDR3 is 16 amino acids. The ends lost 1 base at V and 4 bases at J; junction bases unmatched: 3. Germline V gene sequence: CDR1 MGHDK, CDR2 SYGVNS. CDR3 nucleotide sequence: TGTGCCAGCAGTGAATTTGGGACAGGGGGAGGAAACACCATATATTTT. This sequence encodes CASSEFGTGGGNTIYF.

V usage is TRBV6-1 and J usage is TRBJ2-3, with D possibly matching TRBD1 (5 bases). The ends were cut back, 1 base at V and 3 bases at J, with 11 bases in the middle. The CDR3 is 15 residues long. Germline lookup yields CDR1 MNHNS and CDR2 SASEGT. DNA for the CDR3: TGTGCCAGCAGTGAAGTCAGGGCGGAGACAGATACGCAGTATTTT. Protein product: CASSEVRAETDTQYF.

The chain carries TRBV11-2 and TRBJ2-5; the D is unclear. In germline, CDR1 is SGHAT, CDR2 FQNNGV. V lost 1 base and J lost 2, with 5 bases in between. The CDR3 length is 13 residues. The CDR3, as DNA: TGTGCCAGCAGCTTAGGGCGGCAAGAGACCCAGTACTTC. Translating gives CASSLGRQETQYF.

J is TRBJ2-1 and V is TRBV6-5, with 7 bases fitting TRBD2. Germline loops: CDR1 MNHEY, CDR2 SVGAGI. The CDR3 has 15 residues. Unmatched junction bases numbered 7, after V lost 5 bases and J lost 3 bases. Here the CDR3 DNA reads TGTGCCAGCAGTCCTTTCCGGGACTACTACAATGAGCAGTTCTTC. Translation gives CASSPFRDYYNEQFF.